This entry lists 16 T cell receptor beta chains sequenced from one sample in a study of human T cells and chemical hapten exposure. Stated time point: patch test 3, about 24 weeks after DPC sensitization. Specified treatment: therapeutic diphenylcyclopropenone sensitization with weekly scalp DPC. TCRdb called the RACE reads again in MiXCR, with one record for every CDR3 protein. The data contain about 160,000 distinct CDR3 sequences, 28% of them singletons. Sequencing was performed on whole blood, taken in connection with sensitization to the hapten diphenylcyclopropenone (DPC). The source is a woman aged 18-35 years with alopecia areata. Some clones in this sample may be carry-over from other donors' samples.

The CDR3 sequence: CATSRDYRGTEAFF. The DNA for the CDR3 is TGTGCCACCAGCAGAGATTATCGCGGCACTGAAGCTTTCTTT. The chain links TRBV15 to TRBJ1-1; no definite D call. V was trimmed by 0 bases and J by 4 bases, leaving 9 bases between them. Germline CDR1 is LNHNV and CDR2 is YYDKDF (reference sequence). The CDR3 loop spans 14 amino acids.

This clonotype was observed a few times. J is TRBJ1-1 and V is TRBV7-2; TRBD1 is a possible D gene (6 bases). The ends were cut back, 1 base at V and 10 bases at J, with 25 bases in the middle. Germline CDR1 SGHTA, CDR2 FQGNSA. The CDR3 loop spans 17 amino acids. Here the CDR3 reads CASSLGVGGSTSLTAFF. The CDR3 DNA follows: TGTGCCAGCAGCTTAGGGGTTGGGGGCAGTACCTCTCTGACAGCTTTCTTT. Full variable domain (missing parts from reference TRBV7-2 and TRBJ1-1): GAGVSQSPSNKVTEKGKDVELRCDPISGHTALYWYRQSLGQGLEFLIYFQGNSAPDKSGLPSDRFSAERTGGSVSTLTIQRTQQEDSAVYLCASSLGVGGSTSLTAFFGQGTRLTVV.

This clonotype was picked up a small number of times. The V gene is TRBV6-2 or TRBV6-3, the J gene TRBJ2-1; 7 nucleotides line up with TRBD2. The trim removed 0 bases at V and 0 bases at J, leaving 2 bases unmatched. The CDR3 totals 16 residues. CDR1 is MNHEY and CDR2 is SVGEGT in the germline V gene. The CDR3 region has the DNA TGTGCCAGCAGTTACTCGGTAGCGGGCTCCTACAATGAGCAGTTCTTC. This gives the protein CASSYSVAGSYNEQFF.

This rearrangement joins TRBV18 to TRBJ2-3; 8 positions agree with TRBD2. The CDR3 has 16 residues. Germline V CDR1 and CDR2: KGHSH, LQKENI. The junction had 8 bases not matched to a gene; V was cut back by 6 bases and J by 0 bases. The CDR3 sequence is CASSPYGGGSTDTQYF. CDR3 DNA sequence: TGTGCCAGCTCTCCCTACGGGGGGGGAAGCACAGATACGCAGTATTTT.

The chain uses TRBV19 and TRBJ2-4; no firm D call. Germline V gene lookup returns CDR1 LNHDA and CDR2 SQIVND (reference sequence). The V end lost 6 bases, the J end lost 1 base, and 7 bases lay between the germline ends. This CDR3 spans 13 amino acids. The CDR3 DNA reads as TGTGCCAGTAGGGAGAGGGCCAAAAACATTCAGTACTTC. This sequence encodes CASRERAKNIQYF.

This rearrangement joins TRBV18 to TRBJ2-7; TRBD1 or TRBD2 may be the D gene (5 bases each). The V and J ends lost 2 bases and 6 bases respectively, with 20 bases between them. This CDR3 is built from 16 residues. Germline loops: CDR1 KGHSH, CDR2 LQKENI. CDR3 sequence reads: CASSPEGRGSSGEQYF. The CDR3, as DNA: TGTGCCAGCTCACCAGAGGGAAGGGGCTCGTCAGGCGAGCAGTACTTC.

CDR3 residues: CAWRPGQGKNQPQHF. The CDR3 DNA reads TGTGCCTGGAGGCCGGGACAGGGAAAGAATCAGCCCCAGCATTTT. The chain employs TRBV30 and TRBJ1-5; 9 positions agree with TRBD1. This CDR3 has 15 amino acids. Unmatched junction bases numbered 7, after V lost 3 bases and J lost 4 bases. Germline assignment: CDR1 GTSNPN and CDR2 SVGIG (reference sequence).

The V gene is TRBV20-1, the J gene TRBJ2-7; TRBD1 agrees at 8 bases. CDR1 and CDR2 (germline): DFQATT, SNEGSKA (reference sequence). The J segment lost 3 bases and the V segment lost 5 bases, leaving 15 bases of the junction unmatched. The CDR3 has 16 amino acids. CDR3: CSAGQGALGVLYEQYF. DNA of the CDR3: TGCAGTGCTGGGCAGGGGGCTTTAGGGGTCCTCTACGAGCAGTACTTC.

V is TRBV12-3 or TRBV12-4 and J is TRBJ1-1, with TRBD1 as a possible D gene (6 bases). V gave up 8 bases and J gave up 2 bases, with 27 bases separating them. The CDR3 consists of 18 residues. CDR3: CASPNRAWVGNPNTEAFF. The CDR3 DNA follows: TGTGCCAGCCCTAACAGGGCCTGGGTCGGGAATCCAAACACTGAAGCTTTCTTT.

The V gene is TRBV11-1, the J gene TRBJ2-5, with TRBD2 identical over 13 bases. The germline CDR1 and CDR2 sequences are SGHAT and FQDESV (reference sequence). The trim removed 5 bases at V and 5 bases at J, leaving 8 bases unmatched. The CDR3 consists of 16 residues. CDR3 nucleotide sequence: TGTGCCAGCAGCGTGGCGGGACTAGCGGGGACCGAGACCCAGTACTTC. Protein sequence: CASSVAGLAGTETQYF.

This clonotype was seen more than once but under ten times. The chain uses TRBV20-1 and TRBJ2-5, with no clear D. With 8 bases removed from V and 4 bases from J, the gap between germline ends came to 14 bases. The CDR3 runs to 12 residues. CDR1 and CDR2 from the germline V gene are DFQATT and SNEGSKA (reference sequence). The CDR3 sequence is CSPRTESETQYF. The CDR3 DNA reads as TGCAGTCCAAGGACCGAGTCAGAGACCCAGTACTTC.

CDR3 in amino acids: CASSSGPITQYF. The DNA of the CDR3 is TGTGCCAGCAGTTCGGGACCTATTACGCAGTATTTT. This rearrangement joins TRBV12-3 or TRBV12-4 to TRBJ2-3; the D gene could be TRBD1 or TRBD2 (5 bases each). The CDR3 has 12 amino acids. Trimming removed 4 bases from V and 8 bases from J, with 10 bases in between.

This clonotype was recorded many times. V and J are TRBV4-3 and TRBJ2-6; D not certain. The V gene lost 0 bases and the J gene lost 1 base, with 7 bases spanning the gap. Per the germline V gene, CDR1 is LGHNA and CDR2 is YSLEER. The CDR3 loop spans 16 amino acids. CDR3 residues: CASSQDQGSGANVLTF. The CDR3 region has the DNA TGCGCCAGCAGCCAAGATCAAGGGTCTGGGGCCAACGTCCTGACTTTC.

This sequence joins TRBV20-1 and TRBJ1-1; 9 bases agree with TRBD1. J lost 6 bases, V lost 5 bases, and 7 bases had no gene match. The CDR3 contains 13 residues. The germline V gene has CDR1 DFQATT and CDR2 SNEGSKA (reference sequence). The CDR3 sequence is CSARRTGAPEAFF. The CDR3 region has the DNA TGCAGTGCTCGACGGACAGGGGCCCCTGAAGCTTTCTTT.

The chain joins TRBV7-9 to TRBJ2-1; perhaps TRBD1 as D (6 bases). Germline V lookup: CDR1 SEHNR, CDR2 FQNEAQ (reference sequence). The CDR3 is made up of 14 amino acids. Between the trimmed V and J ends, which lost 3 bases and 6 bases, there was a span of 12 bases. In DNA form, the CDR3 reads TGTGCCAGCAGCTTTATGGGGGCGGTCAATGAGCAGTTCTTC. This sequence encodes CASSFMGAVNEQFF.

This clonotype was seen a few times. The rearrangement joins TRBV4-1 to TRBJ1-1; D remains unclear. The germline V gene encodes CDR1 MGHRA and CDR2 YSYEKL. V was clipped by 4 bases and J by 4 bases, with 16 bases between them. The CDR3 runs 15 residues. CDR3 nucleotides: TGCGCCAGCAGCCGATTTCTGGGCAGTGGCACTGAAGCTTTCTTT. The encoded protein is CASSRFLGSGTEAFF.